This is a list of T cell receptor beta chains from one sample in a study of blood T cell repertoires in COVID-19. This table comes from immunoSEQ multiplex PCR, and its TCRdb copy is limited to in-frame clones, with some not included. The table includes approximately 230,000 clones, 70% to 90% detected once. Sequenced material: peripheral blood. The receptors here all came from a man younger than 35 with active or convalescent COVID-19. CDR3s include the opening cysteine and the closing phenylalanine or tryptophan. The D gene is left open where the match is weak. Size is omitted from some rows. Given values are once, few, many or a class for expanded clones.

abundance: few; d_gene: TRBD2; v_gene: TRBV7-7; j_gene: TRBJ2-2; CDR3aa: CASSLEGIAGDTGELFF; CDR3nt: TGTGCCAGCAGCTTAGAGGGGATAGCGGGGGACACCGGGGAGCTGTTTTTT
abundance: .; d_gene: .; v_gene: TRBV28; j_gene: TRBJ1-1; CDR3aa: CASSFSQREAFF; CDR3nt: TGTGCCAGCAGTTTTTCTCAGCGTGAAGCTTTCTTT
abundance: .; d_gene: TRBD1; v_gene: TRBV6-1; j_gene: TRBJ2-5; CDR3aa: CASSDVVPGQGPQETQYF; CDR3nt: TGTGCCAGCAGTGACGTGGTTCCGGGACAGGGCCCCCAAGAGACCCAGTACTTC
abundance: .; d_gene: .; v_gene: TRBV10-1; j_gene: TRBJ1-1; CDR3aa: CASSETIATEAFF; CDR3nt: TGCGCCAGCAGCGAGACCATAGCCACTGAAGCTTTCTTT
abundance: .; d_gene: .; v_gene: TRBV2; j_gene: TRBJ1-1; CDR3aa: CASTWTDPEAFF; CDR3nt: TGTGCCAGCACCTGGACAGACCCTGAAGCTTTCTTT
abundance: .; d_gene: .; v_gene: TRBV5-1; j_gene: TRBJ2-1; CDR3aa: CASSSTMDTYNEQFF; CDR3nt: TGCGCCAGCAGCTCTACTATGGACACCTACAATGAGCAGTTCTTC
abundance: .; d_gene: .; v_gene: TRBV6-6; j_gene: TRBJ1-1; CDR3aa: CASTARGSTEAFF; CDR3nt: TGTGCCAGCACCGCCAGGGGTAGCACTGAAGCTTTCTTT
abundance: .; d_gene: TRBD1; v_gene: TRBV14; j_gene: TRBJ1-4; CDR3aa: CASTPTGDHLNEKLFF; CDR3nt: TGTGCCAGCACCCCGACAGGGGATCATCTTAATGAAAAACTGTTTTTT
abundance: .; d_gene: .; v_gene: TRBV30; j_gene: TRBJ2-7; CDR3aa: CAWSGPRVLRDEQYF; CDR3nt: TGTGCCTGGAGTGGGCCCAGGGTGCTTCGTGACGAGCAGTACTTC
abundance: .; d_gene: .; v_gene: TRBV6-5; j_gene: TRBJ1-6; CDR3aa: CASSYSKGRGSSPLHF; CDR3nt: TGTGCCAGCAGTTACTCGAAAGGCCGGGGATCCTCACCCCTCCACTTT
abundance: once; d_gene: .; v_gene: TRBV27; j_gene: TRBJ1-6; CDR3aa: CASSSLQGFISPLHF; CDR3nt: TGTGCCAGCAGTTCCCTACAGGGATTCATTTCACCCCTCCACTTT
abundance: .; d_gene: .; v_gene: TRBV5-1; j_gene: TRBJ1-5; CDR3aa: CASSLDSFSNQPQHF; CDR3nt: TGCGCCAGCAGCTTGGACAGCTTTAGCAATCAGCCCCAGCATTTT
abundance: .; d_gene: .; v_gene: TRBV12-2; j_gene: TRBJ2-7; CDR3aa: CASRLGIAYEQYF; CDR3nt: TGTGCAAGTCGCTTAGGAATAGCTTACGAGCAGTACTTC
abundance: .; d_gene: TRBD2; v_gene: TRBV19; j_gene: TRBJ2-2; CDR3aa: CASSVTSGVGELFF; CDR3nt: TGTGCCAGTAGTGTAACTAGCGGGGTCGGGGAGCTGTTTTTT
abundance: .; d_gene: TRBD1; v_gene: TRBV2; j_gene: TRBJ2-7; CDR3aa: CASGQGRIPMYF; CDR3nt: TGTGCCAGCGGACAGGGTCGTATCCCTATGTACTTC